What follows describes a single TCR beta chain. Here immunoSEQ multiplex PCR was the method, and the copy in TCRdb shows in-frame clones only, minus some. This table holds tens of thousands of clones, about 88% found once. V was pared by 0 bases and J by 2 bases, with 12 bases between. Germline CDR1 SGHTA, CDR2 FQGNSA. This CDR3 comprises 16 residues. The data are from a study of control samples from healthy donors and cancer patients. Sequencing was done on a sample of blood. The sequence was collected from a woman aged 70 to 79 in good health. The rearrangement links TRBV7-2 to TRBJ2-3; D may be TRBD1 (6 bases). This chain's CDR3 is CASSLAHQGLTDTQYF. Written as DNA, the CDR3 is TGTGCCAGCAGCTTAGCACACCAGGGGCTCACAGATACGCAGTATTTT.